This T cell receptor beta chain was sequenced during a study of T cell responses to AZD1222 COVID-19 vaccine. Whole-study findings and limits: It was only 6 or 7 AZD1222 recipients who were seropositive at baseline. None of the repertoires were sampled until the peak T cell response had passed. A mostly white British donor set with more females was recruited, and clonal diversity was possibly underestimated. Reportedly, close to half of spike-specific TCRs are directed against unmutated variant regions.

The assay was immunoSEQ multiplex PCR, and TCRdb's table has in-frame clones only and misses some. This sample carries 120,000 to 150,000 clones, approximately 91% of them seen once, and the ten largest clones take about 4.4%. This clone was detected a few times. Its antigen remains unknown. The CDR3 totals 16 residues. The V end lost 2 bases, the J end lost 1 base, and 13 bases lay between the germline ends. CDR1 and CDR2 (germline): SGHDT, YYEEEE. The chain has TRBV5-6 and TRBJ1-5; weak D call: TRBD1 (6 bases). This receptor was identified in an adult in good health. Source: peripheral blood, taken on day 0 of AZD1222 vaccination. CDR3 nucleotides: TGTGCCAGCAGCTTCACGGGGGGGCCCAGCAATCAGCCCCAGCATTTT. Its protein product is CASSFTGGPSNQPQHF.